These 26 T cell receptor beta chains were sequenced from one sample in a study of regulatory T cells in long-lasting Graves disease. According to the study, TCR beta libraries were built with iRepertoire HTBI primers and CDR3-region Arm-PCR. TCRdb called the multiplex PCR reads again in MiXCR, with one record for every CDR3 protein. The sample carries under 700,000 distinct CDR3 sequences, 15% to 20% recorded once. Time point in this sample: newly diagnosed GD, antithyroid drugs for less than 3 months. Isolated PBMC RNA provided the starting material for the TCR library. The same sample was also studied in work on T cells in Graves' hyperthyroidism and ophthalmopathy.

The input for sequencing was peripheral blood mononuclear cells (PBMCs), taken at new diagnosis, from a patient treated with antithyroid drugs. The source is a woman aged 35-65 years with Graves disease.

This clonotype was observed many times. This chain uses TRBV12-3 or TRBV12-4 with TRBJ2-2; possible D gene TRBD1, 5 bases. The CDR3 totals 15 residues. Trimming cost V 6 bases and J 0 bases, with 11 bases left between them. CDR3 coding DNA: TGTGCCAGCAGCAGAGACAGCGCGAACACCGGGGAGCTGTTTTTT. Translation gives CASSRDSANTGELFF.

The rearrangement links TRBV30 to TRBJ1-2; D not resolved. Trimming cost V 0 bases and J 0 bases, with 11 bases left between them. The germline V gene encodes CDR1 GTSNPN and CDR2 SVGIG (reference sequence). CDR3 length: 15 residues. CDR3 region: CAWSVVQLSNYGYTF. The DNA for the CDR3 is TGTGCCTGGAGTGTAGTACAACTCTCTAACTATGGCTACACCTTC.

In regard to this clonotype: One end of the junction fails to match germline, which may point to a read error. V gene TRBV13 combines with J gene TRBJ2-7; weak D call: TRBD1 (6 bases). The length of the CDR3 is 15 residues. Germline V CDR1 and CDR2: PRHDT, FYEKMQ (reference sequence). The CDR3: CAGSSTFLGGYEQYF. The CDR3 bases are TGTGCCGGCAGCTCCACCTTCCTAGGGGGCTACGAGCAGTACTTC.

This rearrangement joins TRBV19 to TRBJ2-3; 8 nucleotides line up with TRBD2. From germline, CDR1 is LNHDA and CDR2 SQIVND (reference sequence). V shed 6 bases, J shed 6 bases, and the junction held 8 bases outside the gene matches. The CDR3 has 14 amino acids. CDR3 sequence: CASRPLAGMDTQYF. CDR3 DNA sequence: TGTGCCAGTAGACCCTTAGCGGGGATGGATACGCAGTATTTT.

Note on this clonotype: One end of the junction does not line up with germline, which may come from a read error. The chain combines TRBV7-2 with TRBJ2-7, with 8 bases that match TRBD1. The CDR3 has 15 residues. CDR1 SGHTA and CDR2 FQGNSA come from the germline V gene. CDR3 sequence (DNA): TGTGCCAGCAGCTTAGCAGGGACAGGATCCCACGAGCAGTGCTTC. Its protein product is CASSLAGTGSHEQCF.

This clonotype was found a few times. The chain joins TRBV7-9 to TRBJ2-2; the match to TRBD1 covers 9 bases. Unmatched junction bases numbered 6, after V lost 2 bases and J lost 5 bases. The CDR3 runs 16 residues. The germline V gene encodes CDR1 SEHNR and CDR2 FQNEAQ (reference sequence). The CDR3 protein is CASSLSSGQGTGELFF. The CDR3 bases are TGTGCCAGCAGCTTATCATCGGGACAGGGAACCGGGGAGCTGTTTTTT.

This clonotype was picked up a small number of times. The chain joins TRBV20-1 to TRBJ2-2, with 7 bases identical to TRBD2. The CDR3 totals 14 residues. The V segment lost 6 bases and the J segment 4 bases; nucleotides outside the gene matches: 8. CDR1 and CDR2 (germline): DFQATT, SNEGSKA (reference sequence). The CDR3: CSATLGGSTGELFF. The CDR3 DNA reads as TGCAGTGCAACCCTGGGCGGGAGCACCGGGGAGCTGTTTTTT.

The table lists this clonotype with a few counts. The J gene is TRBJ1-2, the V gene TRBV6-5; possibly TRBD1 for D (5 bases). The CDR3 loop spans 15 amino acids. From germline, CDR1 is MNHEY and CDR2 SVGAGI. The ends were cut back, 3 bases at V and 0 bases at J, with 11 bases in the middle. In DNA, the CDR3 is TGTGCCAGCAGTTATTTCGGGGGTTCTAACTATGGCTACACCTTC. It is translated as CASSYFGGSNYGYTF.

This clonotype was seen repeatedly, ten times or more. The rearrangement joins TRBV10-3 to TRBJ2-7; 10 positions agree with TRBD2. Germline-derived CDR1 and CDR2 are ENHRY and SYGVKD. V shed 4 bases, J shed 1 base, and the junction held 10 bases outside the gene matches. The CDR3 has 17 amino acids. CDR3 sequence (DNA): TGTGCCATCAGTGGGGGTAGCGGGGGGATTTCTTCCTACGAGCAGTACTTC. It codes for CAISGGSGGISSYEQYF.

This clonotype was counted only a few times. The chain joins TRBV3-1 to TRBJ1-6; the D is unclear. This CDR3 has 17 amino acids. The germline V gene encodes CDR1 LGHDT and CDR2 YNNKEL (reference sequence). Trimming stripped 1 base from V and 2 bases from J, with 12 bases between. The CDR3, as DNA: TGTGCCAGCAGCCAAGGCTCGTCGGGTCCCTATAATTCACCCCTCCACTTT. Protein product: CASSQGSSGPYNSPLHF.

This chain connects TRBV11-3 to TRBJ2-4; TRBD1 matches at 7 bases. Germline assignment: CDR1 SGHNT and CDR2 YENEEA. Trimming took 5 bases from V and 6 from J; bases not matched to a gene: 13. There are 16 residues in the CDR3. In nucleotides, the CDR3 is TGTGCCAGCAGCCAAGGTTTCGGGACAGTCGGAAACATTCAGTACTTC. Translated: CASSQGFGTVGNIQYF.

This clonotype has only a few counts. The chain carries TRBV15 and TRBJ1-3, with D unresolved. The CDR3 spans 14 residues. The V gene lost 1 base and the J gene lost 1 base, with 5 bases spanning the gap. Looked up from germline, CDR1 is LNHNV and CDR2 is YYDKDF (reference sequence). This CDR3 reads CATSRGASGNTIYF. The CDR3 region has the DNA TGTGCCACCAGCAGAGGCGCTTCTGGAAACACCATATATTTT.

This clonotype has just a few counts. This chain uses TRBV20-1 with TRBJ2-7; D not certain. V lost 4 bases and J 2 bases, leaving 12 bases between the germline ends. The CDR3 extends over 13 amino acids. The germline V gene has CDR1 DFQATT and CDR2 SNEGSKA (reference sequence). CDR3 bases: TGCAGTGCTACACTCGACAAGACCTACGAGCAGTACTTC. Its protein is CSATLDKTYEQYF.

This clonotype was seen repeatedly, ten times or more. The V gene is TRBV11-2, the J gene TRBJ2-5; D unresolved. The germline V gene has CDR1 SGHAT and CDR2 FQNNGV. CDR3 length: 12 residues. The V gene lost 4 bases and the J gene lost 4 bases, with 7 bases spanning the gap. The CDR3 nucleotides are TGTGCCAGCAGCTCCTGGGGAGAGACCCAGTACTTC. Protein sequence: CASSSWGETQYF.

This clonotype came up many times. The J gene is TRBJ2-7, the V gene TRBV30; D might be TRBD2 (6 bases). CDR1 GTSNPN and CDR2 SVGIG come from the germline V gene (reference sequence). This CDR3 has 11 amino acids. Trimming shortened V by 2 bases and J by 5 bases, and 7 bases separated the two germline ends. The CDR3, as DNA: TGTGCCTGGAGTACGGGGGACGAGCAGTACTTC. It translates to CAWSTGDEQYF.

V is TRBV19 and J is TRBJ1-2; TRBD1 matches 10 bases. Germline V gene lookup returns CDR1 LNHDA and CDR2 SQIVND (reference sequence). The V gene end was trimmed by 4 bases and the J gene end by 4 bases; junction bases not matched to a gene: 6. CDR3 length: 15 amino acids. This chain's CDR3 is CASSTGQGSPYGYTF. The CDR3 DNA sequence: TGTGCCAGTAGTACGGGACAGGGGTCTCCCTATGGCTACACCTTC.

This clonotype was seen repeatedly, ten times or more. This chain connects TRBV12-5 to TRBJ2-4; D gene unclear. Germline V gene sequence: CDR1 LGHNT, CDR2 FRNRAP. V was pared by 6 bases and J by 0 bases, with 9 bases between. This CDR3 comprises 14 residues. As DNA, the CDR3 is TGTGCTAGTGGACCGGGTCTAGCCAAAAACATTCAGTACTTC. Translation gives CASGPGLAKNIQYF.

This clonotype was detected ten times or more. V usage is TRBV5-1 and J usage is TRBJ2-3; D remains unclear. CDR1 and CDR2 (germline): SGHRS, YFSETQ. V lost 1 base and J lost 2, with 8 bases in between. This CDR3 contains 14 residues. In DNA form, the CDR3 reads TGCGCCAGCAGCTTGTTCTCAGACACAGATACGCAGTATTTT. Its translation: CASSLFSDTDTQYF. Full variable domain (remainder filled in from reference TRBV5-1 and TRBJ2-3): KAGVTQTPRYLIKTRGQQVTLSCSPISGHRSVSWYQQTPGQGLQFLFEYFSETQRNKGNFPGRFSGRQFSNSRSEMNVSTLELGDSALYLCASSLFSDTDTQYFGPGTRLTVL.

The chain couples TRBV15 to TRBJ2-7; the D gene is possibly TRBD1 (5 bases). Per the germline V gene, CDR1 is LNHNV and CDR2 is YYDKDF (reference sequence). The CDR3 is made up of 12 amino acids. Trimming removed 3 bases at V and 6 bases at J, with 9 bases between. The CDR3 sequence is CATSSRVVEQYF. DNA of the CDR3: TGTGCCACCAGCAGCAGGGTCGTCGAGCAGTACTTC.

This clonotype was observed a handful of times. The chain couples TRBV9 to TRBJ2-3; 9 bases align to TRBD2. The CDR3 spans 17 residues. Losses at the gene ends were 0 bases for V and 0 bases for J; bases not matched to a gene: 5. In germline, CDR1 is SGDLS, CDR2 YYNGEE. The CDR3: CASSVGSSGVSTDTQYF. CDR3 bases: TGTGCCAGCAGCGTAGGGTCTAGCGGGGTTAGCACAGATACGCAGTATTTT.

This clonotype was counted only a few times. The chain joins TRBV2 to TRBJ2-3; D remains unclear. The germline V and J ends were trimmed by 4 bases and 6 bases, with 11 bases remaining between them. CDR1 is SNHLY, CDR2 FYNNEI, per germline. CDR3 length equals 13 residues. CDR3 residues: CASSADSVDTQYF. In DNA, the CDR3 is TGTGCCAGCAGTGCGGATAGTGTCGATACGCAGTATTTT.

This clonotype was found many times. The chain uses TRBV30 and TRBJ2-3; D may be TRBD1 (6 bases). This CDR3 is 15 amino acids long. Trimming took 0 bases from V and 4 from J, leaving 14 bases between them. The germline V gene has CDR1 GTSNPN and CDR2 SVGIG (reference sequence). The CDR3 DNA reads TGTGCCTGGAGTGTCGACCAGGGGATACCAGATACGCAGTATTTT. It translates to CAWSVDQGIPDTQYF.

The chain uses TRBV11-2 and TRBJ1-1; no clear D gene. Germline CDR1 SGHAT, CDR2 FQNNGV. This CDR3 has 15 amino acids. V lost 5 bases and J lost 4, with 17 bases in between. CDR3 residues: CASSATQPPGTEAFF. DNA of the CDR3: TGTGCCAGCAGCGCAACACAGCCACCAGGCACTGAAGCTTTCTTT.

The V gene is TRBV5-5, the J gene TRBJ1-3, with TRBD1 identical over 7 bases. Trimming removed 0 bases from V and 0 bases from J; junction bases left unmatched: 3. CDR3 length: 16 amino acids. The germline V gene encodes CDR1 SGHKS and CDR2 YYEKEE (reference sequence). CDR3 amino acids: CASSLDRGFSGNTIYF. The DNA of the CDR3 is TGTGCCAGCAGCTTGGACAGGGGCTTCTCTGGAAACACCATATATTTT.

The sample holds many counts of this clonotype. The V call is TRBV11-2, the J call TRBJ1-1, with 9 bases that match TRBD1. The CDR3 sequence is 13 residues long. The V and J ends lost 4 bases and 5 bases, in that order; junction bases with no gene match: 2. Germline V gene data show CDR1 as SGHAT and CDR2 as FQNNGV. The CDR3, as DNA: TGTGCCAGCAGCTCGGACAGGGGAACTGAAGCTTTCTTT. It translates to CASSSDRGTEAFF.

This clonotype turned up a few times. The gene calls are TRBV11-3 and TRBJ2-3; 9 positions agree with TRBD1. J lost 6 bases, V lost 5 bases, and 9 bases had no gene match. CDR1 and CDR2 from the germline V gene are SGHNT and YENEEA. This CDR3 contains 15 residues. CDR3 sequence reads: CASSHGTGISDTQYF. The CDR3 nucleotides read TGTGCCAGCAGCCATGGGACAGGGATTTCGGATACGCAGTATTTT.